Below, one T cell receptor (beta chain) is given with its context. The data derive from a study of blood T cell repertoires in COVID-19. The wider study: COVID-19 samples from acute and convalescent phases originated in the United States, Italy and Spain. Sample material is recorded as cDNA or gDNA derived from T cells, B-cell-depleted T cells, or PBMCs.

Original handling: Researchers report that nucleated cell counts were estimated from reference gene primer amplification. TCRdb keeps only in-frame clones here, not all; method: immunoSEQ multiplex PCR. That table supplies the V and J calls and clone size; D and trimming were determined from the DNA. The sample holds about 350,000 clones, about nine tenths seen once. Seattle's enrolled individuals joined amid active infection and were then monitored longitudinally. CDR3 size: 14 residues. The germline V gene encodes CDR1 SGHVS and CDR2 FQNEAQ. The V end lost 3 bases, the J end lost 4 bases, and 12 bases lay between the germline ends.

Sequenced material: peripheral blood. J is TRBJ1-1 and V is TRBV7-8, with D possibly being TRBD1 (6 bases). The sequence was obtained from a woman in her 70s with COVID-19, enrolled during active disease. CDR3 sequence: CASSLRGEGTEAFF. The CDR3, as DNA: TGTGCCAGCAGCTTGAGGGGGGAGGGCACTGAAGCTTTCTTT.